The 21 T cell receptor beta chains in this list originate from one sample, sequenced in a study of glioma-infiltrating T cells after dendritic cell vaccination (dated by TCRdb to the mid-2010s). The library was made by the immunoSEQ multiplex PCR assay. The immuneACCESS repertoire file appears here via TCRdb, limited to in-frame rearrangements. These files lack a portion of the clones; in checked studies, under half of the deficit traces to unresolved V genes, and the cause of the others is not known. The sample table holds approximately 90,000 clones, of which about 85% were seen once. The ten largest make up over 2.5% of the sample. Sequenced here: blood, sampled before dendritic cell vaccination. These receptors were taken from a human donor with glioblastoma.

CDR3 region: CASSQDQGPGTQYF. CDR3 in DNA: TGCGCCAGCAGCCAAGATCAAGGCCCGGGGACCCAGTACTTC. The V call is TRBV4-3, the J call TRBJ2-5; D gene uncertain. V lost 0 bases and J 7 bases, leaving 12 bases between the germline ends. The germline V gene has CDR1 LGHNA and CDR2 YSLEER. This CDR3 spans 14 amino acids.

The rearrangement joins TRBV6-1 to TRBJ1-3; TRBD1 matches 7 bases. Trimming at V came to 6 bases and at J to 5 bases, leaving 4 bases not matched to a gene. The CDR3 spans 13 residues. In germline, CDR1 is MNHNS, CDR2 SASEGT. The CDR3 here is CASRPGQRNTIYF. The CDR3 nucleotides are TGTGCCAGCAGACCGGGACAGCGAAACACCATATATTTT.

This clone was counted only a few times. V gene TRBV15 combines with J gene TRBJ1-5; D is uncertain. From germline, CDR1 is LNHNV and CDR2 YYDKDF (reference sequence). V was clipped by 5 bases and J by 4 bases, with 15 bases between them. This CDR3 comprises 15 residues. CDR3 bases: TGTGCCACCAGCCGCAACCGGGATCTTAATCAGCCCCAGCATTTT. The encoded protein is CATSRNRDLNQPQHF.

The rearrangement links TRBV27 to TRBJ2-7, with 7 bases matching TRBD1. Germline V lookup: CDR1 MNHEY, CDR2 SMNVEV (reference sequence). The CDR3 totals 14 residues. J gave up 1 base and V 6 bases, and 6 bases lay outside the gene matches. The DNA of the CDR3 is TGTGCCAGCAGGACCGCAGGGGGATCCTACGAGCAGTACTTC. Encoded protein: CASRTAGGSYEQYF.

The gene calls are TRBV5-1 and TRBJ2-7; 9 nucleotides line up with TRBD2. V shed 0 bases and J 4 bases; nucleotides not matched to a gene: 8. Germline values: CDR1 SGHRS, CDR2 YFSETQ. This CDR3 has 16 residues. The CDR3 sequence: CASSLVPGSGGYEQYF. The CDR3 region has the DNA TGCGCCAGCAGCTTGGTCCCGGGTAGCGGGGGTTACGAGCAGTACTTC.

This clone was detected once. Written as DNA, the CDR3 is TGTGCCAGCAGTTCCTATGGGGGGGACACTGAAGCTTTCTTT. Residues: CASSSYGGDTEAFF. This chain joins TRBV7-9 and TRBJ1-1; D might be TRBD1 (5 bases). The V and J ends lost 6 bases and 3 bases respectively, with 14 bases between them. CDR1 SEHNR and CDR2 FQNEAQ come from the germline V gene (reference sequence). This CDR3 contains 14 residues. Looking up the rest from reference TRBV7-9 and TRBJ1-1 gives the full variable domain: DTGVSQNPRHKITKRGQNVTFRCDPISEHNRLYWYRQTLGQGPEFLTYFQNEAQLEKSRLLSDRFSAERPKGSFSTLEIQRTEQGDSAMYLCASSSYGGDTEAFFGQGTRLTVV.

This clone turned up a few times. The chain links TRBV13 to TRBJ2-7; 7 bases align to TRBD1. The CDR3 sequence is 13 residues long. Germline V gene sequence: CDR1 PRHDT, CDR2 FYEKMQ (reference sequence). V was pared by 6 bases and J by 2 bases, with 4 bases of the junction left unmatched. The CDR3 coding sequence is TGTGCCAGCAGACGACAGGGTACCTACGAGCAGTACTTC. It yields the protein CASRRQGTYEQYF.

The chain uses TRBV7-9 and TRBJ2-2; D perhaps matches TRBD2 (5 bases). CDR3 length: 17 amino acids. Trimming removed 5 bases at V and 4 bases at J, with 20 bases between. Germline values: CDR1 SEHNR, CDR2 FQNEAQ (reference sequence). The CDR3 region has the DNA TGTGCCAGCAGCCAAAGGCAGTTGGGCGGACTCACCGGGGAGCTGTTTTTT. The encoded protein is CASSQRQLGGLTGELFF.

V gene TRBV2 combines with J gene TRBJ2-5, with TRBD2 matching over 11 bases. Germline CDR1 reads SNHLY; CDR2 reads FYNNEI. The V segment lost 10 bases and the J segment 5 bases; nucleotides outside the gene matches: 6. CDR3 length: 13 amino acids. DNA for the CDR3: TGTGCCACAGGGACTAGCGGTCCTGAGACCCAGTACTTC. Protein: CATGTSGPETQYF.

The rearrangement joins TRBV27 to TRBJ2-1, with D possibly matching TRBD2 (6 bases). V dropped 8 bases and J dropped 2 bases, with 16 bases sitting between them. This CDR3 spans 15 amino acids. Germline CDR1 MNHEY, CDR2 SMNVEV (reference sequence). The CDR3 sequence: CASARGGRPYNEQFF. The DNA for the CDR3 is TGTGCCAGCGCCCGGGGAGGAAGGCCCTACAATGAGCAGTTCTTC.

This chain uses TRBV14 with TRBJ1-6, with D possibly being TRBD1 (5 bases). The V and J ends lost 1 base and 10 bases respectively, with 17 bases between them. Per germline, CDR1 SGHDN and CDR2 FVKESK. This CDR3 comprises 16 residues. Here the CDR3 reads CASSQGGSVRGSPLHF. CDR3 DNA: TGTGCCAGCAGCCAAGGGGGGTCGGTCCGGGGGTCACCCCTCCACTTT. The full variable domain, with the rest looked up from reference TRBV14 and TRBJ1-6, is EAGVTQFPSHSVIEKGQTVTLRCDPISGHDNLYWYRRVMGKEIKFLLHFVKESKQDESGMPNNRFLAERTGGTYSTLKVQPAELEDSGVYFCASSQGGSVRGSPLHFGNGTRLTVT.

The rearrangement links TRBV5-4 to TRBJ1-3; D is perhaps TRBD1 (5 bases). Germline CDR1 SGHNT, CDR2 YYREEE (reference sequence). Trimming shortened V by 0 bases and J by 0 bases, and 7 bases separated the two germline ends. The CDR3 loop spans 15 amino acids. This chain's CDR3 is CASSLAGGSGNTIYF. The CDR3 DNA reads as TGTGCCAGCAGCTTGGCGGGGGGCTCTGGAAACACCATATATTTT. The complete variable domain, with remaining parts taken from reference TRBV5-4 and TRBJ1-3, reads ETGVTQSPTHLIKTRGQQVTLRCSSQSGHNTVSWYQQALGQGPQFIFQYYREEENGRGNFPPRFSGLQFPNYSSELNVNALELDDSALYLCASSLAGGSGNTIYFGEGSWLTVV.

This chain joins TRBV27 and TRBJ2-7; 13 bases are a match to TRBD2. Germline lookup yields CDR1 MNHEY and CDR2 SMNVEV (reference sequence). The CDR3 contains 17 residues. J gave up 0 bases and V 5 bases, and 7 bases lay outside the gene matches. The CDR3 here is CASSMTSGRTNSYEQYF. The CDR3 nucleotides read TGTGCCAGCAGTATGACTAGCGGGAGGACCAACTCCTACGAGCAGTACTTC.

The chain employs TRBV2 and TRBJ1-2; 10 bases agree with TRBD1. J gave up 0 bases and V 2 bases, and 12 bases lay outside the gene matches. CDR3 length equals 19 residues. The germline CDR1 and CDR2 sequences are SNHLY and FYNNEI. The CDR3 spells CASSEFIGGTGAPNYGYTF. The CDR3 nucleotides are TGTGCCAGCAGTGAATTTATAGGGGGGACAGGGGCCCCTAACTATGGCTACACCTTC.

This chain connects TRBV29-1 to TRBJ2-1; possible D gene TRBD1, 6 bases. CDR1 SQVTM and CDR2 ANQGSEA come from the germline V gene. V was clipped by 6 bases and J by 10 bases, with 16 bases between them. This CDR3 has 12 amino acids. The CDR3 here is CSVDRDRSEQFF. Here the CDR3 DNA reads TGCAGCGTGGACCGAGACAGGTCGGAGCAGTTCTTC.

This clone occurred once. This chain connects TRBV2 to TRBJ2-7; tentative D call: TRBD2 (5 bases). The CDR3 spans 15 residues. Trimming left V 6 bases short and J 1 base short, with 16 bases between. Germline loops: CDR1 SNHLY, CDR2 FYNNEI. The CDR3 sequence: CASSQNREPSYEQYF. The CDR3 DNA sequence: TGTGCCAGCAGCCAGAACCGGGAACCTTCCTACGAGCAGTACTTC.

This rearrangement joins TRBV5-1 to TRBJ1-1, with TRBD1 matching over 7 bases. The germline CDR1 and CDR2 sequences are SGHRS and YFSETQ. J gave up 8 bases and V 4 bases, and 5 bases lay outside the gene matches. This CDR3 region has 12 residues. CDR3 in amino acids: CASSLGQAEAFF. DNA for the CDR3: TGCGCCAGCAGCCTTGGACAGGCCGAAGCTTTCTTT.

The chain joins TRBV7-6 to TRBJ2-7; a weak D match, TRBD2 (5 bases). Germline CDR1 reads SGHVS; CDR2 reads FNYEAQ. This CDR3 comprises 12 residues. Trimming took 1 base from V and 6 from J, leaving 7 bases between them. DNA for the CDR3: TGTGCCAGCAGCTTAGACGGGGTCGAGCAGTACTTC. Its protein is CASSLDGVEQYF.

The V call is TRBV5-1, the J call TRBJ1-5, with 9 bases lining up with TRBD1. The junction had 6 bases not matched to a gene; V was cut back by 4 bases and J by 7 bases. CDR1 and CDR2 from the germline V gene are SGHRS and YFSETQ. The CDR3 has 14 residues. This CDR3 reads CASSPGTGIQPQHF. The CDR3 DNA is TGCGCCAGCAGCCCCGGGACAGGGATACAGCCCCAGCATTTT.

The chain combines TRBV4-2 with TRBJ2-5; D not resolved. The germline V gene has CDR1 LGHNA and CDR2 YNFKEQ. This CDR3 is built from 13 residues. V lost 4 bases and J lost 2, with 8 bases in between. The CDR3 reads CASSPPGQETQYF. The CDR3 DNA follows: TGTGCCAGCAGCCCGCCCGGTCAAGAGACCCAGTACTTC.

This clone was picked up one time. The gene calls are TRBV30 and TRBJ1-4; D not certain. The CDR3 covers 14 residues. The V gene lost 0 bases and the J gene lost 8 bases, with 13 bases spanning the gap. The germline V gene has CDR1 GTSNPN and CDR2 SVGIG (reference sequence). The CDR3 DNA reads TGTGCCTGGAGTGTTTTGGCTCGGGGAGAAAAACTGTTTTTT. Protein: CAWSVLARGEKLFF.